This entry lists 24 T cell receptor beta chains sequenced from one sample in a study of T cells in Graves' hyperthyroidism and ophthalmopathy. RNA transcripts yielded amplified TCR beta CDR3 regions. First-round RT-PCR of the TCR CDR3 relied on the HTBI primer set. A single record per CDR3 protein comes from TCRdb applying MiXCR to the multiplex PCR reads. This table has 500,000 to 600,000 distinct CDR3 sequences, about 45% appearing once. The material sequenced was peripheral blood or thyroid tissue (not recorded which). The receptors stem from a woman under 30 with Graves' hyperthyroidism.

The chain links TRBV7-9 to TRBJ2-1; D is tentatively TRBD1 or TRBD2 (5 bases each). Per the germline V gene, CDR1 is SEHNR and CDR2 is FQNEAQ (reference sequence). The V end was cut by 6 bases, the J end by 5 bases, with 11 bases between. This CDR3 comprises 13 residues. CDR3 DNA: TGTGCCAGCAGACTCGGGGCAGACAATGAGCAGTTCTTC. It yields the protein CASRLGADNEQFF.

In regard to this clonotype: A read error may explain this, as a much larger clone is one base away. CDR3 nucleotide sequence: TGTGCCAGCAGCTTAGTCGTCGTCGAGCAGTACTTC. Protein sequence: CASSLVVVEQYF. The chain recombines TRBV7-9 with TRBJ2-7, with unresolved D. CDR3 length: 12 amino acids. From germline, CDR1 is SEHNR and CDR2 FQNEAQ (reference sequence). The ends were cut back, 1 base at V and 6 bases at J, with 7 bases in the middle. Together with reference TRBV7-9 and TRBJ2-7, the CDR3 gives the full variable domain: DTGVSQNPRHKITKRGQNVTFRCDPISEHNRLYWYRQTLGQGPEFLTYFQNEAQLEKSRLLSDRFSAERPKGSFSTLEIQRTEQGDSAMYLCASSLVVVEQYFGPGTRLTVT.

The chain carries TRBV6-1 and TRBJ2-7; D is possibly TRBD2 (6 bases). The J call may be mistaken, given a closer DNA end match to TRBJ2-1. The CDR3 length is 13 residues. Per germline, CDR1 MNHNS and CDR2 SASEGT. DNA of the CDR3: TGTGCCAGCAGTTCGGGAGTAGGCGATGAGCAGTTCTTC. Amino acid sequence: CASSSGVGDEQFF.

This clonotype was detected ten times or more. The chain uses TRBV5-1 and TRBJ2-5, with D possibly matching TRBD2 (6 bases). The ends were cut back, 3 bases at V and 4 bases at J, with 19 bases in the middle. The germline CDR1 and CDR2 sequences are SGHRS and YFSETQ. This CDR3 is built from 16 residues. This CDR3 reads CASSSSDRAAGETQYF. CDR3 sequence (DNA): TGCGCCAGCAGCTCTAGCGATCGGGCGGCTGGAGAGACCCAGTACTTC. The variable domain in full, completed from reference TRBV5-1 and TRBJ2-5, reads KAGVTQTPRYLIKTRGQQVTLSCSPISGHRSVSWYQQTPGQGLQFLFEYFSETQRNKGNFPGRFSGRQFSNSRSEMNVSTLELGDSALYLCASSSSDRAAGETQYFGPGTRLLVL.

The sample holds a few counts of this clonotype. CDR3 DNA sequence: TGCGCCAGCAGCCAAGTTTGGGGGGATGGCTACACCTTC. Encoded protein: CASSQVWGDGYTF. This rearrangement joins TRBV4-1 to TRBJ1-2; tentatively, D is TRBD1 (5 bases). CDR1 MGHRA and CDR2 YSYEKL come from the germline V gene. The CDR3 runs 13 residues. V lost 1 base and J 6 bases, leaving 9 bases between the germline ends.

Regarding this clonotype: A read error may be the cause here, since a much bigger clone is one base away. This chain connects TRBV14 to TRBJ2-2; 8 nucleotides line up with TRBD1. This CDR3 has 17 residues. Germline CDR1 reads SGHDN; CDR2 reads FVKESK. The trim removed 3 bases at V and 3 bases at J, leaving 9 bases unmatched. The CDR3 sequence: CASSHKRQGRYTGELFF. CDR3 sequence (DNA): TGTGCCAGCAGCCATAAGAGACAGGGGAGGTACACCGGGGAGCTGTTTTTT.

This chain joins TRBV7-9 and TRBJ2-7; 8 bases agree with TRBD1. The CDR3 runs to 15 residues. Germline V lookup: CDR1 SEHNR, CDR2 FQNEAQ (reference sequence). The V and J ends lost 1 base and 1 base, in that order; junction bases with no gene match: 3. The CDR3 here is CASSLGTGKSYEQYF. CDR3 sequence (DNA): TGTGCCAGCAGCTTAGGGACAGGGAAATCCTACGAGCAGTACTTC.

J is TRBJ1-3 and V is TRBV18; possibly TRBD1 for D (5 bases). Germline-derived CDR1 and CDR2 are KGHSH and LQKENI. This CDR3 is 16 amino acids long. The V gene lost 0 bases and the J gene lost 1 base, with 10 bases spanning the gap. The CDR3 DNA follows: TGTGCCAGCTCACCACCGGGGGGAGTATCTGGAAACACCATATATTTT. It is translated as CASSPPGGVSGNTIYF.

For this clonotype: Relative to the germline gene, one junction end is altered; a read error may explain this. The chain is built from TRBV4-2 and TRBJ1-1; D is possibly TRBD1 (5 bases). Germline CDR1 reads LGHNA; CDR2 reads YNFKEQ. The CDR3 spans 12 residues. The chain's CDR3 is CASSQQDTEASF. For the CDR3, the DNA is TGTGCCAGCAGCCAGCAGGACACTGAGGCTTCCTTT.

This clonotype came up many times. The chain joins TRBV2 to TRBJ1-5; D is unclear. The CDR3 length is 13 residues. Germline CDR1 is SNHLY and CDR2 is FYNNEI. Between the trimmed V and J ends, which lost 6 bases and 5 bases, there was a span of 11 bases. This CDR3 reads CASRKDEDQPQHF. CDR3 bases: TGTGCCAGCAGGAAGGACGAGGATCAGCCCCAGCATTTT. The variable domain in full, completed from reference TRBV2 and TRBJ1-5, reads EPEVTQTPSHQVTQMGQEVILRCVPISNHLYFYWYRQILGQKVEFLVSFYNNEISEKSEIFDDQFSVERPDGSNFTLKIRSTKLEDSAMYFCASRKDEDQPQHFGDGTRLSIL.

The chain is built from TRBV20-1 and TRBJ1-2, with D perhaps matching TRBD1 (5 bases). Germline CDR1 reads DFQATT; CDR2 reads SNEGSKA (reference sequence). This CDR3 comprises 13 residues. For the CDR3, the DNA is TGCAATGCCAGGGTCACAGCCGACTATGGCTACACCTTC. This codes for CNARVTADYGYTF.

This clonotype was seen ten or more times. The chain uses TRBV27 and TRBJ1-1; the D gene is possibly TRBD1 (6 bases). Germline V lookup: CDR1 MNHEY, CDR2 SMNVEV (reference sequence). V was cut by 0 bases and J by 11 bases, with 19 bases left in between. The length of the CDR3 is 15 residues. The CDR3 sequence: CASSLSQGLEVGAFF. In nucleotides, the CDR3 is TGTGCCAGCAGTTTATCCCAGGGGTTAGAGGTGGGTGCTTTCTTT.

This clonotype was detected many times. The chain couples TRBV10-3 to TRBJ2-7; D possibly corresponds to TRBD2 (6 bases). CDR1 is ENHRY, CDR2 SYGVKD, per germline. V was trimmed by 9 bases and J by 0 bases, leaving 12 bases between them. This CDR3 spans 13 amino acids. CDR3 bases: TGTGCCATGGCTAGCGAGACCTCCTACGAGCAGTACTTC. Encoded protein: CAMASETSYEQYF.

At least ten counts were recorded for this clonotype. V is TRBV15 and J is TRBJ1-1, with D unclear. This CDR3 region has 16 residues. The germline V gene encodes CDR1 LNHNV and CDR2 YYDKDF (reference sequence). With 0 bases removed from V and 4 bases from J, the gap between germline ends came to 15 bases. CDR3 residues: CATSRDTTWQATEAFF. Here the CDR3 DNA reads TGTGCCACCAGCAGAGATACGACCTGGCAGGCCACTGAAGCTTTCTTT.

This sequence joins TRBV7-3 and TRBJ2-1; D is unclear. Trimming stripped 4 bases from V and 5 bases from J, with 9 bases between. This CDR3 has 13 residues. CDR1 and CDR2 (germline): SGHTA, FQGTGA. For the CDR3, the DNA is TGTGCCAGCAGCTCACCTCCGGACAATGAGCAGTTCTTC. This encodes CASSSPPDNEQFF.

This chain joins TRBV2 and TRBJ2-5, with D unclear. Germline CDR1 and CDR2: SNHLY and FYNNEI. The V gene lost 3 bases and the J gene lost 3 bases, with 5 bases spanning the gap. The CDR3 extends over 12 amino acids. As DNA, the CDR3 is TGTGCCAGCAGTGACCGGGAAGAGACCCAGTACTTC. This gives the protein CASSDREETQYF.

The chain is built from TRBV15 and TRBJ1-2; D is possibly TRBD1 (6 bases). Germline V CDR1 and CDR2: LNHNV, YYDKDF (reference sequence). V was clipped by 1 base and J by 6 bases, with 12 bases between them. The CDR3 loop spans 14 amino acids. Written as DNA, the CDR3 is TGTGCCACCAGCAGAGGTCGGGGGCTAAATGGCTACACCTTC. Its protein is CATSRGRGLNGYTF.

There are many counts of this clonotype. This chain joins TRBV7-2 and TRBJ1-2; 7 bases map to TRBD1. CDR3 length: 14 amino acids. Germline trimming cut 4 bases from V and 7 bases from J; bases unmatched to any gene: 9. Germline V lookup: CDR1 SGHTA, CDR2 FQGNSA. CDR3 bases: TGTGCCAGCAGCTCCCAGGGGGTTTACGCTGGCTACACCTTC. Protein sequence: CASSSQGVYAGYTF. The whole variable domain, remainder taken from reference TRBV7-2 and TRBJ1-2, is GAGVSQSPSNKVTEKGKDVELRCDPISGHTALYWYRQSLGQGLEFLIYFQGNSAPDKSGLPSDRFSAERTGGSVSTLTIQRTQQEDSAVYLCASSSQGVYAGYTFGSGTRLTVV.

The chain recombines TRBV29-1 with TRBJ2-7; D gene ambiguous. This CDR3 has 12 residues. Germline V CDR1 and CDR2: SQVTM, ANQGSEA. With 7 bases removed from V and 0 bases from J, the gap between germline ends came to 10 bases. For the CDR3, the DNA is TGCAGCGCTACATCCCTCTCCTACGAGCAGTACTTC. This codes for CSATSLSYEQYF.

The V call is TRBV10-1, the J call TRBJ2-7; TRBD1 aligns across 9 bases. The ends lost 6 bases at V and 3 bases at J; junction bases unmatched: 6. This CDR3 has 14 amino acids. Germline lookup yields CDR1 WNHNN and CDR2 SYGVQD (reference sequence). This chain's CDR3 is CASRRDRDCYEQYF. The CDR3 DNA follows: TGCGCCAGCAGAAGGGACAGGGACTGCTACGAGCAGTACTTC.

The chain recombines TRBV7-9 with TRBJ2-7, with D unresolved. The CDR3 loop spans 12 amino acids. Germline assignment: CDR1 SEHNR and CDR2 FQNEAQ (reference sequence). The CDR3 region has the DNA TGTGCCAGCAGCTTAGCGTTTACGTTGACGGCCGTC. It yields the protein CASSLAFTLTAV.

The rearrangement uses TRBV10-3 and TRBJ1-5; D unresolved. Looked up from germline, CDR1 is ENHRY and CDR2 is SYGVKD. The CDR3 has 13 residues. The V end lost 6 bases, the J end lost 11 bases, and 17 bases lay between the germline ends. The CDR3 sequence: CAISPTSEETQHF. The DNA for the CDR3 is TGTGCCATCAGCCCGACTAGCGAAGAGACCCAGCATTTT.

This chain joins TRBV7-2 and TRBJ2-7; TRBD1 matches at 8 bases. Per germline, CDR1 SGHTA and CDR2 FQGNSA. The junction had 15 bases not matched to a gene; V was cut back by 5 bases and J by 6 bases. CDR3 length: 16 amino acids. This CDR3 reads CASSQDETGDRREQYF. Here the CDR3 DNA reads TGTGCCAGCAGCCAAGATGAGACAGGGGATAGGCGCGAGCAGTACTTC.

CDR3 protein: CASSSVAGGEKLFF. For the CDR3, the DNA is TGTGCCAGCAGCTCCGTAGCGGGAGGTGAAAAACTGTTTTTT. The rearrangement links TRBV6-6 to TRBJ1-4; D remains unclear. The CDR3 is 14 amino acids. V lost 6 bases, J lost 7 bases, and 15 bases lay in between. Germline CDR1 and CDR2: MNHNY and SVGAGI (reference sequence).